This TCR beta chain was identified in a study of blood T cell repertoires in COVID-19. Across the study: Acute and convalescent COVID-19 samples came from the United States, Italy and Spain. The cDNA or gDNA used as material had been derived from T cells, B-cell-depleted T cells, or PBMCs.

Deletions cut 3 bases from V and 6 bases from J, with 9 bases between. CDR3 length: 14 amino acids. Germline V CDR1 and CDR2: MNHEY, SMNVEV (reference sequence). Repertoires were generated with immunoSEQ multiplex PCR, while TCRdb's copy carries only in-frame clones and drops some. The table lists 250,000 or so clones, over 70% of them singletons. The receptor comes from a woman between 40 and 55 years old who had been exposed to COVID-19. The chain couples TRBV27 to TRBJ1-6, with D perhaps TRBD1 (6 bases). The sequenced material came from PBMCs or T cells enriched from blood (not recorded which). The CDR3 DNA follows: TGTGCCAGCAGTTTGGGGGCCTCTAATTCACCCCTCCACTTT. The encoded protein is CASSLGASNSPLHF.